This T cell receptor (beta chain) was profiled in a study of blood T cell repertoires in COVID-19 (dated by TCRdb to 2018 to 2021). In the study overall: Samples from collaborators originated in the United States, Italy and Spain and spanned both the acute and convalescent phases of COVID-19. Where HLA class I and class II types were available, the types were taken from metadata supplied by the sample provider, not from assay-based typing. The prospective study material was composed of cDNA or gDNA derived from T cells, B-cell-depleted T cells, or PBMCs. Nearly every sample came with metadata listing a de-identified subject ID, COVID-19 status, age in years and sex. Subjects who had been exposed to COVID-19, were actively infected with it, or had recovered from it provided the deeply sampled blood TCRbeta repertoires that made up the dataset. The samples were drawn from two sources: the first 160 participants of the ongoing ImmuneRACE study, and 950 to 1,500 subjects contributed by 6 global collaborators. A freely available public database, intended as a resource for researchers studying the immune response to SARS-CoV-2, is where the repertoires were released. Results the study describes overall, beyond this receptor: The quantity of clinical and demographic metadata differed by source and by participant and was supplied without curation.

Per the germline V gene (reference sequence), MNHEY is the CDR1 and SMNVEV is the CDR2. The germline ends are 10 bases apart after V is trimmed by 4 bases and J by 7 bases. Measured from the cysteine to the phenylalanine, the CDR3 is 12 residues long. This entry keeps only the CDR3 DNA: 36 bases, framed from base 1. TCRbeta CDR3 regions were amplified from genomic DNA using the immunoSEQ Assay, a bias-controlled multiplex PCR. The source study handled its data this way. Within the assay, amplification of reference gene primers was used to estimate how many nucleated cells each sample contained. To quantify the absolute abundance of each unique TCRbeta CDR3 rearrangement, sequence reads were collapsed and filtered. For each sample, productive Simpson clonality was calculated as the square root of Simpson's diversity index over productive rearrangements. The table was pulled from immuneACCESS by TCRdb, which kept in-frame rearrangements only. Such tables lose some clones; where checked, under half of the loss comes from unresolved V genes, and the rest has no known cause. The DNA was the basis for D and trimming; V, J and clone size are from that table. In this sample the table shows 350,000 or so clones, roughly 86% of which occur a single time. Under 1.2% of the sample lies in the top ten.

For this clone: No antigen is known for it. Per-base qualities were not stored, and no clone one base away is much larger.

Participants in the prospective study were enrolled through a virtual design, were aged roughly 18 to 90 years, and lived in roughly 26 United States geographic areas. To assign participants to cohorts, the prospective study relied on clinical history that participants themselves reported in a screening survey and a study questionnaire. Exposed participants had been in contact, within 2 weeks of entering the study, with a person who had a PCR-confirmed or clinician-diagnosed case of COVID-19. In the prospective study, whole blood, serum and a nasopharyngeal or oropharyngeal swab were collected from each participant by mobile phlebotomists. Prospective study participants could optionally give additional blood draws and questionnaires over an approximately 2-month period. Blood samples from the prospective study were shipped frozen or at room temperature prior to DNA extraction.

The chain joins TRBV27 to TRBJ1-1; the D gene is unclear. The sequence came from a woman aged 25-40 years who had been exposed to COVID-19. Sequencing was carried out using PBMCs or T cells enriched from blood (not recorded which). This receptor has the CDR3 CASSSLAGEAFF. The sequence in DNA is TGTGCCAGCAGTTCCCTGGCTGGTGAAGCTTTCTTT.